The clone carrying this TCR beta chain has just a few counts. Its antigen is unidentified. This entry is derived from a study of T-cell memory formation after mild COVID-19. Study outcomes and limitations: There was no confirmation that second-wave clones peaking on day 37 were SARS-CoV-2 specific. Clones shrinking between day 15 and 85 showed a balanced CD4/CD8 split, and those that grew later tilted toward CD4+.

Via MiXCR, TCRdb re-called the 5' RACE reads, giving one row per CDR3 protein. Seen here are 110,000 or so distinct CDR3 sequences, over 20% observed once, and the top ten hold about two fifths. This sequence was found in a man between 18 and 29 years old who had mild COVID-19 (a few samples of this study predate the infection). Cell type and time point are not known. The sequenced sample consisted of PBMCs or a T cell subset sorted from them (not recorded which).

For the CDR3, the DNA is TGCGCCAGCAGCTTGGGTCTAGCGGGGGACCCAGGTGTCAATGAGCAGTTCTTC. Its protein is CASSLGLAGDPGVNEQFF. This chain uses TRBV5-1 with TRBJ2-1; 10 bases map to TRBD2. V was pared by 0 bases and J by 6 bases, with 12 bases of the junction left unmatched. This CDR3 is 18 amino acids long. CDR1 and CDR2 (germline): SGHRS, YFSETQ.